These T cell receptor beta chains were read from a single sample in a study of T-cell reconstitution after alpha-beta-depleted transplantation in children. TCRdb independently ran MiXCR on the PCR reads; one entry per CDR3 protein. In the table there are about 110,000 distinct CDR3 sequences, more than 20% of which are singletons. The specimen was PBMCs, mostly from graft donor cells, collected 180 days after TCRalphabeta/CD19-depleted stem cell transplant. These receptors all stem from a male patient aged 2 to 10 who had a stem cell transplant for chronic granulomatous disease, so the T cells may come from the graft donor. The CDR3 runs from the conserved cysteine through the conserved F or W. Fields, in order: clone size, D gene, J gene, V gene, CDR3 protein, CDR3 DNA. A D gene is named only where the DNA matches it firmly. Clone sizes are given selectively: once, few, many, or a class where the clone is expanded.

few	.	TRBJ2-1	TRBV6-2/TRBV6-3	CASRPFGTGSYNEQFF	TGTGCCAGCAGACCCTTTGGCACCGGATCGTACAATGAGCAGTTCTTC
many	.	TRBJ2-1	TRBV18	CASSPISYNEQFF	TGTGCCAGCTCACCAATTTCCTACAATGAGCAGTTCTTC
few	TRBD2	TRBJ2-7	TRBV9	CASSQRGSIEQYF	TGTGCCAGCAGCCAGCGGGGGTCAATCGAGCAGTACTTC
.	.	TRBJ2-7	TRBV12-3/TRBV12-4	CATLPRYEQYF	TGTGCCACCCTACCCCGCTACGAGCAGTACTTC
few	TRBD1	TRBJ2-7	TRBV12-3/TRBV12-4	CASSQDRVSHEQYF	TGTGCCAGCTCTCAGGACAGGGTTTCCCACGAGCAGTACTTC
many	TRBD2	TRBJ2-1	TRBV20-1	CSAQRERSSYNEQFF	TGCAGTGCTCAGCGGGAGAGGAGCTCCTACAATGAGCAGTTCTTC
.	TRBD1	TRBJ2-5	TRBV12-3/TRBV12-4	CASSLRAGGQETQYF	TGTGCCAGCAGTTTACGGGCAGGGGGCCAAGAGACCCAGTACTTC
few	TRBD2	TRBJ2-1	TRBV11-1	CASSLKGLAGGSPSYNEQFF	TGTGCCAGCAGCTTAAAAGGACTAGCGGGGGGCTCCCCCTCCTACAATGAGCAGTTCTTC
.	.	TRBJ2-3	TRBV12-3/TRBV12-4	CASSLIRSTDTQYF	TGTGCCAGCAGTTTGATCCGGAGCACAGATACGCAGTATTTT
.	.	TRBJ2-1	TRBV20-1	CSVRGTNEQFF	TGCAGTGTCAGGGGTACCAATGAGCAGTTCTTC
many	.	TRBJ2-7	TRBV20-1	CSAKLAGRYEQYF	TGCAGTGCTAAACTGGCGGGGCGCTACGAGCAGTACTTC
.	.	TRBJ2-3	TRBV6-5	CASSYRTAGTDTQYF	TGTGCCAGCAGTTACCGAACCGCGGGCACAGATACGCAGTATTTT
.	.	TRBJ1-5	TRBV12-3/TRBV12-4	CASSASGRFNQPQHF	TGTGCCAGCAGCGCCTCGGGGCGGTTTAATCAGCCCCAGCATTTT
few	TRBD1	TRBJ2-3	TRBV7-9	CASSFGTGADTQYF	TGTGCCAGCAGCTTCGGGACAGGGGCGGATACGCAGTATTTT
.	.	TRBJ2-7	TRBV12-3/TRBV12-4	CASQLGTRTGPITYEQYF	TGTGCCAGCCAACTGGGGACCCGTACAGGGCCTATCACCTACGAGCAGTACTTC
.	.	TRBJ1-1	TRBV3-1	CASTATGHHEAFF	TGTGCCAGCACCGCAACGGGACACCATGAAGCTTTCTTT
many	.	TRBJ2-5	TRBV12-3/TRBV12-4	CASSDGSRAETQYF	TGTGCCAGCAGTGACGGGAGTCGGGCAGAGACCCAGTACTTC
.	.	TRBJ2-7	TRBV12-3/TRBV12-4	CASNPQGGFYEQYF	TGTGCCAGCAACCCACAGGGAGGTTTCTACGAGCAGTACTTC
many	.	TRBJ2-1	TRBV20-1	CSARTLGEYNEQFF	TGCAGTGCCCGGACCCTCGGAGAATACAATGAGCAGTTCTTC
.	.	TRBJ1-1	TRBV29-1	CSVAALRESTEAFF	TGCAGCGTTGCAGCCCTCAGGGAGTCGACTGAAGCTTTCTTT
many	TRBD2	TRBJ2-2	TRBV7-8	CASSYLAGLATGELFF	TGTGCCAGCAGCTATTTAGCGGGGTTAGCCACCGGGGAGCTGTTTTTT
many	TRBD2	TRBJ2-3	TRBV20-1	CSATAGNGYF	TGCAGTGCTACAGCGGGAAACGGGTATTTT
many	TRBD2	TRBJ2-1	TRBV7-2	CASTQGGLAFYEQFF	TGTGCCAGCACCCAGGGCGGACTAGCGTTTTACGAGCAGTTCTTC
few	.	TRBJ2-1	TRBV12-3/TRBV12-4	CASKGLPHEQFF	TGTGCCAGCAAGGGACTCCCACATGAGCAGTTCTTC
.	.	TRBJ2-7	TRBV12-3/TRBV12-4	CASRKSGKHEQYF	TGTGCCAGCAGGAAAAGTGGGAAGCACGAGCAGTACTTC
.	.	TRBJ1-5	TRBV5-5	CASSSDDRFGQPQHF	TGTGCCAGCAGCTCGGATGACAGGTTCGGCCAGCCCCAGCATTTT
.	.	TRBJ2-2	TRBV12-3/TRBV12-4	CASSLRQGSGELFF	TGTGCCAGCAGTTTACGGCAGGGGTCCGGGGAGCTGTTTTTT
.	.	TRBJ1-6	TRBV7-2	CASSLVAGSPLHF	TGTGCCAGCAGCTTAGTGGCCGGTTCACCCCTCCACTTT
once	.	TRBJ2-4	TRBV20-1	CSARDSEAKNIQYF	TGCAGTGCTAGAGATTCGGAAGCCAAAAACATTCAGTACTTC
many	TRBD1	TRBJ2-7	TRBV7-6	CASSARTGKLPYEQYF	TGTGCCAGCAGCGCCCGGACAGGGAAACTTCCCTACGAGCAGTACTTC
few	.	TRBJ2-1	TRBV20-1	CSAIREGAMGQFF	TGCAGTGCTATCCGAGAAGGCGCAATGGGGCAGTTCTTC
few	.	TRBJ1-2	TRBV6-2/TRBV6-3	CASSAPGTTYGYTF	TGTGCCAGCAGTGCCCCCGGGACAACCTATGGCTACACCTTC
few	.	TRBJ2-1	TRBV5-1	CASSLEVAEYEQFF	TGCGCCAGCAGCTTGGAGGTGGCAGAATATGAGCAGTTCTTC
few	TRBD1	TRBJ2-7	TRBV12-3/TRBV12-4	CASSAGQGYEQYF	TGTGCCAGCAGTGCCGGACAGGGATACGAGCAGTACTTC
many	.	TRBJ1-2	TRBV29-1	CSVKDTSNYGYTF	TGCAGCGTCAAAGACACTTCTAACTATGGCTACACCTTC
few	.	TRBJ1-5	TRBV20-1	CSGGGPDATSDQPQHF	TGCAGTGGGGGGGGACCGGACGCCACGAGCGATCAGCCCCAGCATTTT
.	TRBD1	TRBJ2-2	TRBV6-4	CASSLQGELNTGELFF	TGTGCCAGCAGTCTACAGGGGGAGTTGAACACCGGGGAGCTGTTTTTT
few	.	TRBJ1-3	TRBV12-3/TRBV12-4	CASGSGQLTTIYF	TGTGCCAGCGGGTCCGGACAGCTTACCACCATATATTTT
many	TRBD1	TRBJ2-2	TRBV28	CASRPQGANTGELFF	TGTGCCAGCAGACCACAGGGGGCGAACACCGGGGAGCTGTTTTTT
many	.	TRBJ2-2	TRBV5-1	CASSLVGPVKGELFF	TGCGCCAGCAGCTTGGTGGGGCCAGTTAAGGGGGAGCTGTTTTTT
few	TRBD2	TRBJ2-5	TRBV12-3/TRBV12-4	CASSLMASGNHETQYF	TGTGCCAGCAGTTTAATGGCTAGCGGGAATCACGAGACCCAGTACTTC
many	.	TRBJ2-2	TRBV12-3/TRBV12-4	CASTPESRGSTGELFF	TGTGCCAGCACCCCCGAATCACGGGGAAGCACCGGGGAGCTGTTTTTT
few	TRBD2	TRBJ2-7	TRBV5-5	CASSLAGGNYEQYF	TGTGCCAGCAGCTTGGCGGGAGGGAACTACGAGCAGTACTTC
.	.	TRBJ1-4	TRBV7-8	CASTQAWENEKLFF	TGTGCCAGCACCCAGGCGTGGGAGAATGAAAAACTGTTTTTT
many	.	TRBJ2-3	TRBV7-2	CASSYQGLGTDTQYF	TGTGCCAGCAGCTACCAGGGGTTGGGCACAGATACGCAGTATTTT
many	TRBD1	TRBJ2-2	TRBV5-5	CASSSTGTGVTGELFF	TGTGCCAGCAGCTCTACCGGGACAGGGGTGACCGGGGAGCTGTTTTTT
.	.	TRBJ2-1	TRBV7-8	CASSLGLAPNNEQFF	TGTGCCAGCAGCTTAGGGCTAGCGCCTAACAATGAGCAGTTCTTC
.	.	TRBJ2-7	TRBV27	CASSLGDSYEQYF	TGTGCCAGCAGTTTAGGTGACTCCTACGAGCAGTACTTC